The text below deals with one TCR beta chain. Antigen unknown. The sample comes from a study of response to subunit inactivated influenza vaccine. Whole-study results and caveats: Authors suggested few new T cells are recruited by each seasonal influenza vaccination.

TCRdb independently ran MiXCR on the RT-PCR reads; one entry per CDR3 protein. Of 500,000 to 600,000 distinct CDR3 sequences detected, over 9% appear once; the ten largest clones hold 8% to 13%. The CDR3 contains 15 residues. Trimming removed 1 base at V and 2 bases at J, with 9 bases between. CDR1 and CDR2 (germline): KGHDR, SFDVKD. These same records also appear under a second study, on T cells expressing NK-cell markers. According to that study: Libraries used 5'RACE template switching adding universal primer site and UMIs. Out of eight donors sequenced, seven tested HCMV-seropositive and the remaining one seronegative. There were a handful of donors in whom these clonotypes also led the CD3+CD56-NKG2C+ fraction.

The sequence was obtained from a middle-aged man who received an inactivated influenza vaccine. The sequencing here drew on PBMCs from blood, taken on the day of vaccination. This chain links TRBV24-1 with TRBJ2-3; the D is unclear. As DNA, the CDR3 is TGTGCCACCAGTGATTTCTACGCTAACACAGATACGCAGTATTTT. Translated, it gives CATSDFYANTDTQYF.